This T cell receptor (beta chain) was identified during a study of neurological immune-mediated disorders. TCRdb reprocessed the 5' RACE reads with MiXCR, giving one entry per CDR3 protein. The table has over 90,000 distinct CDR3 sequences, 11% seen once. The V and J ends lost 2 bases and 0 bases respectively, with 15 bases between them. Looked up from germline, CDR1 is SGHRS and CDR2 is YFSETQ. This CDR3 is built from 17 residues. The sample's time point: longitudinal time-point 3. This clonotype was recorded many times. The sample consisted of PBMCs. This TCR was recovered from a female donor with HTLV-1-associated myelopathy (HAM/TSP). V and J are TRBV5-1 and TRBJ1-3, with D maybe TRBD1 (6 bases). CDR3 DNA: TGCGCCAGCAGCTTAGATCGAGGGGGAAACTCTGGAAACACCATATATTTT. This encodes CASSLDRGGNSGNTIYF.